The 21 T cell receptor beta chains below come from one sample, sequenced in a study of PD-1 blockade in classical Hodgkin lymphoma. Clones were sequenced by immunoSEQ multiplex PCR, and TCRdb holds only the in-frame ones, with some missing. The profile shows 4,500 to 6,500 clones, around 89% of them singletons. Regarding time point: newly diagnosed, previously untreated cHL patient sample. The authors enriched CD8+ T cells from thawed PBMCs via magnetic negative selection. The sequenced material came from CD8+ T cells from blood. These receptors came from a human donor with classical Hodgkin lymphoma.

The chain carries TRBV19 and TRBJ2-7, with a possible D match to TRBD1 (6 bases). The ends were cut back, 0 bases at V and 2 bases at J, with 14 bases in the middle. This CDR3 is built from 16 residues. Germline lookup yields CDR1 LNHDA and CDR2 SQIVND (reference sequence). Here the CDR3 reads CASSIDPGQPAYEQYF. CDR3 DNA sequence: TGTGCCAGTAGTATAGATCCTGGACAGCCCGCCTACGAGCAGTACTTC.

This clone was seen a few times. The CDR3 DNA reads TGTGCCAGCAGAGCGTCCGGACAGAATCATGGCTACACCTTC. Residues: CASRASGQNHGYTF. The V and J genes are TRBV2 and TRBJ1-2, with TRBD1 as a possible D gene (6 bases). V was trimmed by 6 bases and J by 6 bases, leaving 17 bases between them. Per the germline V gene, CDR1 is SNHLY and CDR2 is FYNNEI. This CDR3 comprises 14 residues.

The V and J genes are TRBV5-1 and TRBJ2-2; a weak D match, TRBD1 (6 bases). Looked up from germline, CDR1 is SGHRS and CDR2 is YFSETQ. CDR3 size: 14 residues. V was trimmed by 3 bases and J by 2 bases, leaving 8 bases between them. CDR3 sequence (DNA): TGCGCCAGCAGCTCACAGGGAAACACCGGGGAGCTGTTTTTT. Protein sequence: CASSSQGNTGELFF.

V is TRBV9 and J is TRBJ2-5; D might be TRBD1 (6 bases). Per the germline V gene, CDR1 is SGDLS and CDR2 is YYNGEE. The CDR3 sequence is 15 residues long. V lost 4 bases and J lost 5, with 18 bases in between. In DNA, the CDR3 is TGTGCCAGCAGCCAAACGCCCGGGACAATGGAGACCCAGTACTTC. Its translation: CASSQTPGTMETQYF.

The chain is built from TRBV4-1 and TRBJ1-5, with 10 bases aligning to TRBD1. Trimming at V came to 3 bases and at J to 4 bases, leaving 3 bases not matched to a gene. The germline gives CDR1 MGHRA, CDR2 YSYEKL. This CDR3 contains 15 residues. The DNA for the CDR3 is TGCGCCAGCAGCCAGCGACAGGGGGCAAATCAGCCCCAGCATTTT. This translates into CASSQRQGANQPQHF.

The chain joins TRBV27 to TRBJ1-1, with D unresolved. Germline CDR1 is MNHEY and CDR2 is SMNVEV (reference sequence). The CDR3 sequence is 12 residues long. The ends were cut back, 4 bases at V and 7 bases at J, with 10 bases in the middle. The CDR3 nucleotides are TGTGCCAGCAGTTCTACCCGGAATGAAGCTTTCTTT. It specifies CASSSTRNEAFF.

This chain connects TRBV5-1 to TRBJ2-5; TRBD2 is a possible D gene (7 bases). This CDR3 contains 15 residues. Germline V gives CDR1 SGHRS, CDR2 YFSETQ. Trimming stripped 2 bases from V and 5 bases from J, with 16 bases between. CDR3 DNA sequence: TGCGCCAGCAGCTTCGGAGGGGGGGCCGGGGAGACCCAGTACTTC. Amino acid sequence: CASSFGGGAGETQYF.

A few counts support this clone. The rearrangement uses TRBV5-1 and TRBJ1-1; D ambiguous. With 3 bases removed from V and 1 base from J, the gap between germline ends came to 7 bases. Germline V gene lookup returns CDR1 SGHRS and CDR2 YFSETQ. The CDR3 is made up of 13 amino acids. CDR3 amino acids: CASSSNGNTEAFF. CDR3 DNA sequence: TGCGCCAGCAGCTCTAACGGGAACACTGAAGCTTTCTTT.

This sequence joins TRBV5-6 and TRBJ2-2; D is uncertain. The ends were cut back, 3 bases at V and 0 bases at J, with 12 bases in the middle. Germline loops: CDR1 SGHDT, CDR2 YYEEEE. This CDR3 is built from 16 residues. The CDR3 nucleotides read TGTGCCAGCAGCTCCACAGAGTTCGCGAACACCGGGGAGCTGTTTTTT. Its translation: CASSSTEFANTGELFF.

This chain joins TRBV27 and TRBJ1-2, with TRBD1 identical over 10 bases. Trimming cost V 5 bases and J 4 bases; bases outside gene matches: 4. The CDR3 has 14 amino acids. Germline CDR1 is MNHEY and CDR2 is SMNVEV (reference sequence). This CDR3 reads CASSPTGGTYGYTF. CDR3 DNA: TGTGCCAGCAGTCCGACAGGGGGCACCTATGGCTACACCTTC.

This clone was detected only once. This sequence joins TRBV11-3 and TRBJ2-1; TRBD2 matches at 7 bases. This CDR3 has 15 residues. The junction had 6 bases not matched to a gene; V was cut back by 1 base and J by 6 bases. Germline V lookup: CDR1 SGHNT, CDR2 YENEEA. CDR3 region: CASSLAAGEGNEQFF. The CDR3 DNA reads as TGTGCCAGCAGCTTAGCGGCGGGAGAGGGCAATGAGCAGTTCTTC.

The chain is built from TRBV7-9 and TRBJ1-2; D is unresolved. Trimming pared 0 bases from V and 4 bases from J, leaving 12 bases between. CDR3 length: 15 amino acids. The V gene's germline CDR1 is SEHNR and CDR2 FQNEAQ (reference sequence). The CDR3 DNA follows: TGTGCCAGCAGCTTAGCGGATACAAGAACCTATGGCTACACCTTC. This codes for CASSLADTRTYGYTF.

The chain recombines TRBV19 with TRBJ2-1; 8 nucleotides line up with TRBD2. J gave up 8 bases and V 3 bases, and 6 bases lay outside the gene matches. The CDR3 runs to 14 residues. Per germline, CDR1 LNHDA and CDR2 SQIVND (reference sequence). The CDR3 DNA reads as TGTGCCAGTAGTATTCCGGGACTAGTCTATGAGCAGTTCTTC. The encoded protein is CASSIPGLVYEQFF.

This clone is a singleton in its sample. The DNA of the CDR3 is TGTGCCTGGAGTCCGGGTTCAATTTCTCCCTATGGCTACACCTTC. Protein: CAWSPGSISPYGYTF. The chain combines TRBV30 with TRBJ1-2; D is unclear. Trimming left V 2 bases short and J 4 bases short, with 17 bases between. Germline V gives CDR1 GTSNPN, CDR2 SVGIG (reference sequence). CDR3 length: 15 amino acids. Filled out from reference TRBV30 and TRBJ1-2, the complete variable domain reads SQTIHQWPATLVQPVGSPLSLECTVEGTSNPNLYWYRQAAGRGLQLLFYSVGIGQISSEVPQNLSASRPQDRQFILSSKKLLLSDSGFYLCAWSPGSISPYGYTFGSGTRLTVV.

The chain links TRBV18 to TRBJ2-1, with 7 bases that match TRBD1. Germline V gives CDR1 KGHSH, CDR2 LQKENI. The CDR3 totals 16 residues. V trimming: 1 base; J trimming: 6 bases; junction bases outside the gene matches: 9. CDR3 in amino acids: CASSPLPTGSGNEQFF. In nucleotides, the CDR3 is TGTGCCAGCTCACCACTACCGACAGGGAGCGGCAATGAGCAGTTCTTC.

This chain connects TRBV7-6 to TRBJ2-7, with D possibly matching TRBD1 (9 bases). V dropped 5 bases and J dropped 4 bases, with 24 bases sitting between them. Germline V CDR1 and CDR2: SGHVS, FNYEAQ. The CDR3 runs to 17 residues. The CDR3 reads CASSPRGGTGYFYEQYF. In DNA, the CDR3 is TGTGCCAGCAGCCCCCGGGGGGGGACAGGGTATTTTTACGAGCAGTACTTC.

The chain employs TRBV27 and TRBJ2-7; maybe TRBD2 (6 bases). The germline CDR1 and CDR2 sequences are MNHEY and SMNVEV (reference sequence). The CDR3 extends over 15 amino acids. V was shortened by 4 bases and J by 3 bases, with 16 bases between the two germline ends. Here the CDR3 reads CASSSLGTGGYEQYF. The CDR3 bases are TGTGCCAGCAGTTCCCTCGGGACCGGGGGCTACGAGCAGTACTTC.

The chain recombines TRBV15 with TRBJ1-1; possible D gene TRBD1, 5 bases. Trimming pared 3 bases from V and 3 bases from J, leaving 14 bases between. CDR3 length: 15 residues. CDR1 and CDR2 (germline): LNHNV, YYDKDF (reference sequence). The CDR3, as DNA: TGTGCCACCAGCAGTGGGGGGTCGAGTTACACTGAAGCTTTCTTT. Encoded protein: CATSSGGSSYTEAFF.

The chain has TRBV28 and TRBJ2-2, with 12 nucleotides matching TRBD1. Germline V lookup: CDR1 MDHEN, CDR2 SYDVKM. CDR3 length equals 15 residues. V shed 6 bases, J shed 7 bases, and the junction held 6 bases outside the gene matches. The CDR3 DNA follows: TGTGCCAGCAGCCCCGGGACAGGGGGCTTCGGGGAGCTGTTTTTT. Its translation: CASSPGTGGFGELFF.

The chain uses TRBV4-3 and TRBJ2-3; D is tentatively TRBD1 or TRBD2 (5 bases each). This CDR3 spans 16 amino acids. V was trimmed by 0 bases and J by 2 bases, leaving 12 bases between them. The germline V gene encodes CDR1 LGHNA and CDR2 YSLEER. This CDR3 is CASSQEPGPNTDTQYF. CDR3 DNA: TGCGCCAGCAGCCAAGAACCGGGACCAAACACAGATACGCAGTATTTT.

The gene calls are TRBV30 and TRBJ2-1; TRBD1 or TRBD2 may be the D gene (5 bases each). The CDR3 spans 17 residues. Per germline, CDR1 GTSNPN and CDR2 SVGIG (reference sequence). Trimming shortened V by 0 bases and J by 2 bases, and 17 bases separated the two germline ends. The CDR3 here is CAWSVSPGTNAYNEQFF. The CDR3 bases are TGTGCCTGGAGTGTATCCCCCGGGACCAACGCCTACAATGAGCAGTTCTTC. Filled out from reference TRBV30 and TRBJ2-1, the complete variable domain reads SQTIHQWPATLVQPVGSPLSLECTVEGTSNPNLYWYRQAAGRGLQLLFYSVGIGQISSEVPQNLSASRPQDRQFILSSKKLLLSDSGFYLCAWSVSPGTNAYNEQFFGPGTRLTVL.